This entry lists 29 T cell receptor beta chains sequenced from one sample in a study of blood T cell repertoires in COVID-19. The protocol was immunoSEQ multiplex PCR, while the TCRdb copy is restricted to in-frame clones and leaves out a portion. Seen here are fewer than 70,000 clones, around 86% observed once, and the top ten hold 6.5% to 10%. Input material: peripheral blood. The receptors shown here come from a man between 50 and 59 years old with active COVID-19.

The rearrangement links TRBV7-6 to TRBJ2-3, with D maybe TRBD2 (6 bases). Germline loops: CDR1 SGHVS, CDR2 FNYEAQ. V was clipped by 5 bases and J by 3 bases, with 24 bases between them. This CDR3 has 18 amino acids. Here the CDR3 reads CASSPGRGNQEGTDTQYF. Written as DNA, the CDR3 is TGTGCCAGCAGCCCGGGGCGGGGCAACCAAGAGGGGACAGATACGCAGTATTTT.

The chain links TRBV10-3 to TRBJ2-2; maybe TRBD1 (7 bases). V gave up 2 bases and J gave up 4 bases, with 11 bases separating them. From germline, CDR1 is ENHRY and CDR2 SYGVKD. CDR3 size: 15 residues. The CDR3 DNA reads TGTGCCATCAGTGAGGGCCAGGGGGGCACCGGGGAGCTGTTTTTT. Encoded protein: CAISEGQGGTGELFF.

The chain recombines TRBV4-3 with TRBJ1-1; no clear D. V shed 1 base and J shed 6 bases, with 18 bases lying between them. The CDR3 runs 16 residues. The germline gives CDR1 LGHNA, CDR2 YSLEER. This chain's CDR3 is CASSQVVTWQAPEAFF. CDR3 nucleotides: TGCGCCAGCAGCCAAGTGGTGACGTGGCAGGCGCCTGAAGCTTTCTTT.

The J gene is TRBJ2-5, the V gene TRBV7-9, with unresolved D. Trimming removed 1 base at V and 2 bases at J, with 8 bases between. In germline, CDR1 is SEHNR, CDR2 FQNEAQ (reference sequence). There are 14 residues in the CDR3. CDR3 sequence: CASSLGQIQETQYF. CDR3 in DNA: TGTGCCAGCAGCTTAGGGCAGATTCAAGAGACCCAGTACTTC. Supplemented by reference TRBV7-9 and TRBJ2-5, the full variable domain reads DTGVSQNPRHKITKRGQNVTFRCDPISEHNRLYWYRQTLGQGPEFLTYFQNEAQLEKSRLLSDRFSAERPKGSFSTLEIQRTEQGDSAMYLCASSLGQIQETQYFGPGTRLLVL.

The chain links TRBV24-1 to TRBJ1-5; TRBD1 matches at 10 bases. V lost 3 bases and J lost 0; bases outside the gene matches: 1. This CDR3 has 16 residues. Germline values: CDR1 KGHDR, CDR2 SFDVKD. The CDR3: CATSDGTGDSNQPQHF. The DNA for the CDR3 is TGTGCCACCAGTGATGGGACAGGGGATAGCAATCAGCCCCAGCATTTT.

V gene TRBV28 combines with J gene TRBJ2-2; 9 nucleotides line up with TRBD2. Germline CDR1 reads MDHEN; CDR2 reads SYDVKM. The V segment lost 8 bases and the J segment 6 bases; nucleotides outside the gene matches: 4. This CDR3 has 13 amino acids. The CDR3 coding sequence is TGTGCCAGCGGGCTAGCGGGATCCGGGGAGCTGTTTTTT. It translates to CASGLAGSGELFF.

The V gene is TRBV6-2 or TRBV6-3, the J gene TRBJ1-1, with D maybe TRBD1 (6 bases). CDR1 and CDR2 from the germline V gene are MNHEY and SVGEGT. CDR3 length: 14 amino acids. With 4 bases removed from V and 2 bases from J, the gap between germline ends came to 11 bases. DNA for the CDR3: TGTGCCAGCAGTTGGACGACAGGAAACACTGAAGCTTTCTTT. It specifies CASSWTTGNTEAFF.

The chain uses TRBV6-1 and TRBJ1-2, with D possibly TRBD1 on 5 matching bases. V lost 3 bases, J lost 4 bases, and 18 bases lay in between. The CDR3 sequence is 16 residues long. CDR1 and CDR2 (germline): MNHNS, SASEGT. The CDR3 DNA reads TGTGCCAGCAGTGAGTCGTCAGGGTACGACCCCTATGGCTACACCTTC. Translating gives CASSESSGYDPYGYTF.

The chain uses TRBV7-2 and TRBJ1-1, with 7 bases that match TRBD1. CDR1 is SGHTA, CDR2 FQGNSA, per germline. V lost 5 bases to trimming and J lost 3 bases; unmatched junction nucleotides: 6. CDR3 size: 14 residues. This CDR3 reads CASSAMTGYTEAFF. The DNA of the CDR3 is TGTGCCAGCAGCGCCATGACAGGGTACACTGAAGCTTTCTTT.

The chain combines TRBV19 with TRBJ1-5; 7 bases line up with TRBD1. With V trimmed by 3 bases and J by 5 bases, 4 bases remained unmatched. Germline-derived CDR1 and CDR2 are LNHDA and SQIVND (reference sequence). The CDR3 extends over 14 amino acids. The CDR3 DNA is TGTGCCAGTAGTATGCAGGGGGGCGATCAGCCCCAGCATTTT. Translating it yields CASSMQGGDQPQHF.

By share, this clone counts as medium-sized (0.01 to 0.1%). The V call is TRBV5-1, the J call TRBJ1-1, with TRBD1 matching over 8 bases. Germline loops: CDR1 SGHRS, CDR2 YFSETQ. Trimming took 4 bases from V and 7 from J; bases not matched to a gene: 15. This CDR3 has 16 residues. The CDR3 loop reads CASSPAGTGTVVEAFF. Here the CDR3 DNA reads TGCGCCAGCAGCCCGGCGGGGACAGGTACTGTAGTTGAAGCTTTCTTT. The variable domain in full, completed from reference TRBV5-1 and TRBJ1-1, reads KAGVTQTPRYLIKTRGQQVTLSCSPISGHRSVSWYQQTPGQGLQFLFEYFSETQRNKGNFPGRFSGRQFSNSRSEMNVSTLELGDSALYLCASSPAGTGTVVEAFFGQGTRLTVV.

The chain joins TRBV5-1 to TRBJ1-3, with 7 bases matching TRBD1. The germline gives CDR1 SGHRS, CDR2 YFSETQ. The CDR3 is 17 residues long. The junction had 10 bases not matched to a gene; V was cut back by 4 bases and J by 0 bases. The CDR3 loop is CASSNPGQPSSGNTIYF. In DNA form, the CDR3 reads TGCGCCAGCAGCAACCCGGGACAGCCTTCCTCTGGAAACACCATATATTTT. The full variable domain, its missing parts supplied by reference TRBV5-1 and TRBJ1-3, is KAGVTQTPRYLIKTRGQQVTLSCSPISGHRSVSWYQQTPGQGLQFLFEYFSETQRNKGNFPGRFSGRQFSNSRSEMNVSTLELGDSALYLCASSNPGQPSSGNTIYFGEGSWLTVV.

The genes are TRBV29-1 and TRBJ1-2; 9 bases are a match to TRBD1. The CDR3 spans 15 residues. The germline V gene encodes CDR1 SQVTM and CDR2 ANQGSEA. The ends lost 4 bases at V and 8 bases at J; junction bases unmatched: 14. The CDR3 bases are TGCAGCGTTGCCCCACACTTACGGACAGGGGAAGGCTACACCTTC. Residues: CSVAPHLRTGEGYTF.

The chain uses TRBV29-1 and TRBJ1-1; 7 bases match TRBD1. V was pared by 6 bases and J by 0 bases, with 4 bases of the junction left unmatched. Germline CDR1 is SQVTM and CDR2 is ANQGSEA. This CDR3 is built from 13 residues. The CDR3 protein is CSVQGGLNTEAFF. The CDR3 region has the DNA TGCAGCGTGCAAGGGGGCTTGAACACTGAAGCTTTCTTT.

This clone has only one observation. The chain is built from TRBV6-1 and TRBJ2-3, with TRBD2 identical over 15 bases. The V gene end was trimmed by 4 bases and the J gene end by 7 bases; junction bases not matched to a gene: 9. Germline loops: CDR1 MNHNS, CDR2 SASEGT. CDR3 size: 17 residues. The CDR3 sequence is CASSASGTSGGMNTQYF. The CDR3 bases are TGTGCCAGCAGTGCCTCCGGGACTAGCGGGGGGATGAATACGCAGTATTTT.

In DNA form, the CDR3 reads TGTGCCAGCAGCCGGACAGAGAACACTGAAGCTTTCTTT. It specifies CASSRTENTEAFF. The V gene is TRBV4-2, the J gene TRBJ1-1; tentatively, D is TRBD1 (6 bases). CDR1 and CDR2 (germline): LGHNA, YNFKEQ. The CDR3 totals 13 residues. The V and J ends lost 4 bases and 1 base respectively, with 7 bases between them.

The chain is built from TRBV4-2 and TRBJ2-7; tentative D call: TRBD1 (6 bases). CDR1 is LGHNA and CDR2 is YNFKEQ in the germline V gene. V dropped 1 base and J dropped 1 base, with 14 bases sitting between them. This CDR3 is 16 amino acids long. CDR3 DNA: TGTGCCAGCAGCCAAGGGACCGACAGGACTTCCTACGAGCAGTACTTC. Translation gives CASSQGTDRTSYEQYF.

This clone has just a few counts. The rearrangement uses TRBV5-1 and TRBJ1-1, with a weak D call TRBD1 (5 bases). In germline, CDR1 is SGHRS, CDR2 YFSETQ. V was pared by 6 bases and J by 1 base, with 13 bases between. The CDR3 loop spans 14 amino acids. CDR3 amino acids: CASIGPTGNTEAFF. The DNA of the CDR3 is TGCGCCAGCATTGGTCCCACAGGGAACACTGAAGCTTTCTTT.

The chain has TRBV7-9 and TRBJ1-2; TRBD1 matches 7 bases. The CDR3 consists of 16 residues. The junction had 16 bases not matched to a gene; V was cut back by 4 bases and J by 8 bases. Germline CDR1 is SEHNR and CDR2 is FQNEAQ (reference sequence). The CDR3 loop is CASSSQGGGEEGGYTF. CDR3 in DNA: TGTGCCAGCAGCTCCCAGGGGGGAGGCGAGGAAGGAGGCTACACCTTC.

The genes are TRBV28 and TRBJ1-2; no definite D call. Trimming stripped 4 bases from V and 2 bases from J, with 11 bases between. This CDR3 is built from 14 residues. Germline V CDR1 and CDR2: MDHEN, SYDVKM. Here the CDR3 DNA reads TGTGCCAGCAGTTCAGAGGGTTCAAACTATGGCTACACCTTC. Translation gives CASSSEGSNYGYTF.

This rearrangement joins TRBV25-1 to TRBJ2-5, with D maybe TRBD1 (6 bases). The CDR3 runs 15 residues. Trimming took 1 base from V and 5 from J, leaving 14 bases between them. Germline V gene lookup returns CDR1 MGHDK and CDR2 SYGVNS. CDR3 sequence reads: CASSESGVGLETQYF. CDR3 bases: TGTGCCAGCAGTGAATCAGGGGTAGGGTTGGAGACCCAGTACTTC.

The chain combines TRBV28 with TRBJ1-2; D is unclear. The length of the CDR3 is 12 residues. V lost 4 bases and J 2 bases, leaving 5 bases between the germline ends. The V gene's germline CDR1 is MDHEN and CDR2 SYDVKM. CDR3 DNA sequence: TGTGCCAGCAGTTCGGGGAACTATGGCTACACCTTC. Amino acid sequence: CASSSGNYGYTF.

The CDR3 loop is CASMARGTPEEGTF. The CDR3 bases are TGCGCCAGTATGGCGCGCGGGACGCCGGAGGAGGGCACCTTC. The rearrangement links TRBV10-1 to TRBJ1-2, with D possibly TRBD1 on 5 matching bases. Trimming left V 9 bases short and J 13 bases short, with 27 bases between. CDR3 length: 14 amino acids. Germline CDR1 WNHNN, CDR2 SYGVQD (reference sequence).

The chain joins TRBV4-2 to TRBJ2-5; TRBD2 aligns across 7 bases. V was pared by 0 bases and J by 2 bases, with 12 bases of the junction left unmatched. There are 18 residues in the CDR3. Germline V gene sequence: CDR1 LGHNA, CDR2 YNFKEQ. The CDR3 DNA reads as TGTGCCAGCAGCCAAGAAGGGGTCCAGCTAGCGGTACAAGAGACCCAGTACTTC. The encoded protein is CASSQEGVQLAVQETQYF.

The chain is built from TRBV28 and TRBJ2-1; 14 positions agree with TRBD2. V trimming: 6 bases; J trimming: 7 bases; junction bases outside the gene matches: 8. Germline V gives CDR1 MDHEN, CDR2 SYDVKM. This CDR3 region has 16 residues. CDR3 amino acids: CASSEVTSGRVNEQFF. The CDR3 DNA reads TGTGCCAGCAGCGAAGTGACTAGCGGGAGGGTGAATGAGCAGTTCTTC.

The genes are TRBV4-1 and TRBJ2-3; D may be TRBD1 (6 bases). The germline V gene has CDR1 MGHRA and CDR2 YSYEKL. The CDR3 consists of 16 residues. V gave up 4 bases and J gave up 7 bases, with 21 bases separating them. The CDR3 bases are TGCGCCAGCAGCCGGACAGATCCGGGCAGAGAGAATACGCAGTATTTT. This translates into CASSRTDPGRENTQYF.

The rearrangement joins TRBV27 to TRBJ1-1; maybe TRBD1 (6 bases). Looked up from germline, CDR1 is MNHEY and CDR2 is SMNVEV (reference sequence). The CDR3 extends over 14 amino acids. Trimming pared 4 bases from V and 4 bases from J, leaving 13 bases between. DNA for the CDR3: TGTGCCAGCAGTTGGAGGGGGGAGGGCACTGAAGCTTTCTTT. Translation: CASSWRGEGTEAFF.

The rearrangement uses TRBV4-2 and TRBJ2-5; 8 bases fit TRBD1. The CDR3 extends over 16 amino acids. The germline gives CDR1 LGHNA, CDR2 YNFKEQ. Germline trimming cut 1 base from V and 4 bases from J; bases unmatched to any gene: 8. CDR3 nucleotides: TGTGCCAGCAGCCAAGCTTCGGGACAGGTAGGAGAGACCCAGTACTTC. Protein: CASSQASGQVGETQYF.

V is TRBV5-4 and J is TRBJ2-5; D possibly corresponds to TRBD2 (6 bases). Germline V lookup: CDR1 SGHNT, CDR2 YYREEE (reference sequence). This CDR3 is 13 amino acids long. Trimming shortened V by 2 bases and J by 7 bases, and 12 bases separated the two germline ends. CDR3 residues: CASSLAEGGTQYF. The CDR3 DNA follows: TGTGCCAGCAGCTTAGCGGAGGGCGGGACCCAGTACTTC.